This paragraph covers one T cell receptor beta chain sequence. What it recognizes is unknown. Treatment specified: approximately nine-day PBMC culture with coronavirus spike peptide pools or control peptides (ViraFEST assay). The data were obtained in a study of vaccination and CD4 T cells after COVID-19. Looking at the study overall: Post-vaccine sampling followed dose two by a median around 74 days (range 14 to 241).

Germline-derived CDR1 and CDR2 are MNHEY and SVGEGT. Trimming shortened V by 4 bases and J by 8 bases, and 26 bases separated the two germline ends. The CDR3 has 17 amino acids. Cultured CD4+ T-cell DNA underwent Oncomine TCR Beta short-read sequencing. In TCRdb, the PCR reads were re-called with MiXCR into one record per CDR3 protein. The profile shows about 16,000 distinct CDR3 sequences, around 45% of them singletons. The receptor's source is a human donor who had recovered from COVID-19. Sequencing used CD4+ T cells from blood, cultured in vitro. V gene TRBV6-2 or TRBV6-3 combines with J gene TRBJ1-2; perhaps TRBD1 as D (6 bases). CDR3: CASSSDATGTGSEGYTF. The CDR3 region has the DNA TGTGCCAGCAGTTCAGATGCCACAGGGACTGGCTCGGAAGGCTACACCTTC.